These 5 T cell receptor beta chains were all obtained from the same sample, sequenced in a study of blood T cell repertoires in COVID-19. Profiling relied on immunoSEQ multiplex PCR, and the TCRdb table lists in-frame clones only, not all of them. The data contain about 150,000 clones, roughly 80% of them singletons. Material for sequencing was PBMCs or T cells enriched from blood (not recorded which). The source of these receptors is a woman aged 45-60 years who had recovered from COVID-19.

This chain links TRBV5-1 with TRBJ1-1, with 7 bases lining up with TRBD1. Unmatched junction bases numbered 10, after V lost 4 bases and J lost 1 base. CDR3 size: 16 residues. Germline V lookup: CDR1 SGHRS, CDR2 YFSETQ. The CDR3 DNA sequence: TGCGCCAGCAGCCAGCCCCCGGGACAGCAGAACACTGAAGCTTTCTTT. It is translated as CASSQPPGQQNTEAFF.

This chain links TRBV7-3 with TRBJ2-3, with 8 bases fitting TRBD2. This CDR3 has 12 residues. V shed 2 bases, J shed 9 bases, and the junction held 1 base outside the gene matches. Germline CDR1 reads SGHTA; CDR2 reads FQGTGA. In nucleotides, the CDR3 is TGTGCCAGCAGCTTACGGGGGGGCACGCAGTATTTT. This sequence encodes CASSLRGGTQYF.

The J gene is TRBJ1-2, the V gene TRBV2; possibly TRBD1 for D (5 bases). The CDR3 extends over 14 amino acids. V dropped 2 bases and J dropped 2 bases, with 9 bases sitting between them. CDR1 is SNHLY and CDR2 is FYNNEI in the germline V gene. This CDR3 is CASSEWGDNYGYTF. Here the CDR3 DNA reads TGTGCCAGCAGTGAATGGGGGGACAACTATGGCTACACCTTC.

This chain links TRBV5-8 with TRBJ1-5, with D unresolved. The CDR3 covers 14 residues. Per the germline V gene, CDR1 is SGHTS and CDR2 is YDEGEE. Trimming removed 0 bases from V and 2 bases from J, with 6 bases in between. DNA of the CDR3: TGTGCCAGCAGCTTGGAATCAGGCAATCAGCCCCAGCATTTT. Translating gives CASSLESGNQPQHF.

The chain couples TRBV4-2 to TRBJ1-1, with D perhaps TRBD1 (6 bases). CDR3 length: 15 amino acids. Deletions cut 2 bases from V and 4 bases from J, with 14 bases between. Germline V lookup: CDR1 LGHNA, CDR2 YNFKEQ. In nucleotides, the CDR3 is TGTGCCAGCAGCCAATGGGCAGGGGATTCCACTGAAGCTTTCTTT. It translates to CASSQWAGDSTEAFF.